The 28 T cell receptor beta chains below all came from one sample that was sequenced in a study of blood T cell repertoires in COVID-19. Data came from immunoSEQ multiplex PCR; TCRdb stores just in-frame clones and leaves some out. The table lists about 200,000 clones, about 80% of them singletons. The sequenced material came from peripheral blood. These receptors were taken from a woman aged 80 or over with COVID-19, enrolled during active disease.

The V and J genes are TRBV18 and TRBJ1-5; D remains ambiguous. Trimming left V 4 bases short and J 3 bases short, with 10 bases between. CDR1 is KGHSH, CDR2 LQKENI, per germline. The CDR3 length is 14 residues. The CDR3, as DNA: TGTGCCAGCTCACTCACGCGGGACAATCAGCCCCAGCATTTT. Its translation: CASSLTRDNQPQHF.

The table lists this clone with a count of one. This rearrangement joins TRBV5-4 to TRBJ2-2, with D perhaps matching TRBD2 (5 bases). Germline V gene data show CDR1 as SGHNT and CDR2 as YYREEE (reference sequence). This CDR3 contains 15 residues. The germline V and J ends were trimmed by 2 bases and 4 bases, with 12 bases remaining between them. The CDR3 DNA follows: TGTGCCAGCAGCTTAGGTTGGGAGTCCACCGGGGAGCTGTTTTTT. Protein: CASSLGWESTGELFF.

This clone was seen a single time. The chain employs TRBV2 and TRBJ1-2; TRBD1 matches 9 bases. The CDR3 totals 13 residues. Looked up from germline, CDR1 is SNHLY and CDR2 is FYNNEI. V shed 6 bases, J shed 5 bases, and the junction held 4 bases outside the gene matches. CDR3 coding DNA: TGTGCCAGCAGCCCGGGACAGGGATATGGCTACACCTTC. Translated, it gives CASSPGQGYGYTF.

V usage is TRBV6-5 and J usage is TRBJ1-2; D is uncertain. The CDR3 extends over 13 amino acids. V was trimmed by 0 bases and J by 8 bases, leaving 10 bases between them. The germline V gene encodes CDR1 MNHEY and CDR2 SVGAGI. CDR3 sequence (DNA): TGTGCCAGCAGTTACTCCCACCTAGAGGGCTACACCTTC. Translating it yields CASSYSHLEGYTF.

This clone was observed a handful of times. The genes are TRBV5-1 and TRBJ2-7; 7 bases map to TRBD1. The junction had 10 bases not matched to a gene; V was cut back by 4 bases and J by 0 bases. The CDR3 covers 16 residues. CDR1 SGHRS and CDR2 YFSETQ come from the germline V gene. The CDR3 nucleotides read TGCGCCAGCAGCCAAATCGCCGGGACAGCCTCCTACGAGCAGTACTTC. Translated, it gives CASSQIAGTASYEQYF.

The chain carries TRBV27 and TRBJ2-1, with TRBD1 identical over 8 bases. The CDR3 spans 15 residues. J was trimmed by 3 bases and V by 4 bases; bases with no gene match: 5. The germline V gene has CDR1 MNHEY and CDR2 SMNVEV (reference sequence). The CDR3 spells CASSYQGASYNEQFF. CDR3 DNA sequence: TGTGCCAGCAGTTACCAGGGGGCGAGCTACAATGAGCAGTTCTTC.

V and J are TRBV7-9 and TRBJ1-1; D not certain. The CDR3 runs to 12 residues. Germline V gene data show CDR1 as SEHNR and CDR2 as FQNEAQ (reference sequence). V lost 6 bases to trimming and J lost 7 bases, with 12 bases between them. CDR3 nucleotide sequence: TGTGCCAGCAGTCCGCGGCAGAATGAAGCTTTCTTT. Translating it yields CASSPRQNEAFF.

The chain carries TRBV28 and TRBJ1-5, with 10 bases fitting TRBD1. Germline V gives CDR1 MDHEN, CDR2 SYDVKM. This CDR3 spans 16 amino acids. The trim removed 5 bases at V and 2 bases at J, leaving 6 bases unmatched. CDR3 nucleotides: TGTGCCAGCAGTCCCGGGGGACAGGGGCGCAATCAGCCCCAGCATTTT. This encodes CASSPGGQGRNQPQHF.

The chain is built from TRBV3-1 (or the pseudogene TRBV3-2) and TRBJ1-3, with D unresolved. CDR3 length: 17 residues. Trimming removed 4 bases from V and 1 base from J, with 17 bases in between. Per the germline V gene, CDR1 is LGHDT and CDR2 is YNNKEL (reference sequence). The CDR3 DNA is TGTGCCAGCAGCCCCCTTTCGGCGCAGGCGTCTGGAAACACCATATATTTT. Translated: CASSPLSAQASGNTIYF.

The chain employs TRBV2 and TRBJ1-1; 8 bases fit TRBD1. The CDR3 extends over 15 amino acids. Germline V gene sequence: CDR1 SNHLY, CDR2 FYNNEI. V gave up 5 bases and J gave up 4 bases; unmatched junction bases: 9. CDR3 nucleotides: TGTGCCAGCAGTCCCAGGGGGCGCCTTGGCACTGAAGCTTTCTTT. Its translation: CASSPRGRLGTEAFF.

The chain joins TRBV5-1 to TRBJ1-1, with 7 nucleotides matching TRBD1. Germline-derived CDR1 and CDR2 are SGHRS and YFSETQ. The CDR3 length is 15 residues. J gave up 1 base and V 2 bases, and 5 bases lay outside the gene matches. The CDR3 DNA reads TGCGCCAGCAGCTTACAGGGGTCCGGGAACACTGAAGCTTTCTTT. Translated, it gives CASSLQGSGNTEAFF. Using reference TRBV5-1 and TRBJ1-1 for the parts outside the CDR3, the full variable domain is KAGVTQTPRYLIKTRGQQVTLSCSPISGHRSVSWYQQTPGQGLQFLFEYFSETQRNKGNFPGRFSGRQFSNSRSEMNVSTLELGDSALYLCASSLQGSGNTEAFFGQGTRLTVV.

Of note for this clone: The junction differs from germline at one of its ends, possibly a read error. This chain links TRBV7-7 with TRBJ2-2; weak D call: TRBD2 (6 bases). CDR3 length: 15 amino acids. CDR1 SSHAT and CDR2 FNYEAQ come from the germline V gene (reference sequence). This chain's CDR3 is CASSLGTFNTGELFF. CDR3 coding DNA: TGTGCTAGCAGCCTAGGGACTTTCAACACCGGGGAGCTGTTTTTT.

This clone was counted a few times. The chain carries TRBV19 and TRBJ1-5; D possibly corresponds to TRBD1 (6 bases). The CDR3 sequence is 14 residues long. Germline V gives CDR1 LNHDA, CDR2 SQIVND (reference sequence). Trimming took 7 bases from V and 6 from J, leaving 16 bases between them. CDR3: CASTEGGRLQPQHF. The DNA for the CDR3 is TGTGCCAGTACGGAAGGGGGTAGACTTCAGCCCCAGCATTTT.

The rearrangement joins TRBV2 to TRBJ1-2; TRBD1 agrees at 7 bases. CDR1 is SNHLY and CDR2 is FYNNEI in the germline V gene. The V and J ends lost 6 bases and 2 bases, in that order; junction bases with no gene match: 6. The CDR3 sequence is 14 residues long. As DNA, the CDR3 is TGTGCCAGCAGAAAAGAGGGACAGAACTATGGCTACACCTTC. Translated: CASRKEGQNYGYTF.

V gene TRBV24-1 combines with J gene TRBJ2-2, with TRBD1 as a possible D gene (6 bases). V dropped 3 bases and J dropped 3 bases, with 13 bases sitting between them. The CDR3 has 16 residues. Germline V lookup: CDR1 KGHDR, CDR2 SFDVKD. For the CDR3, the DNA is TGTGCCACCAGTGATATCAGGGGAACCTACACCGGGGAGCTGTTTTTT. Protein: CATSDIRGTYTGELFF.

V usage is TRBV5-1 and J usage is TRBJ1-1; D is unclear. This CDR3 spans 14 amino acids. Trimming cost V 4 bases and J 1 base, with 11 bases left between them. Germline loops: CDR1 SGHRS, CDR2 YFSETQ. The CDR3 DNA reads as TGCGCCAGCAGCAACACGGGGTCGAACACTGAAGCTTTCTTT. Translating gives CASSNTGSNTEAFF.

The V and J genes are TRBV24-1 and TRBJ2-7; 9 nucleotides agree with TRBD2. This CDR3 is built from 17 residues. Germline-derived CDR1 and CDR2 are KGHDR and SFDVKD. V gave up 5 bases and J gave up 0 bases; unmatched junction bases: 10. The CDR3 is CATSARRGRGGSYEQYF. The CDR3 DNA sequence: TGTGCCACCAGTGCTCGACGCGGGAGGGGGGGCTCCTACGAGCAGTACTTC.

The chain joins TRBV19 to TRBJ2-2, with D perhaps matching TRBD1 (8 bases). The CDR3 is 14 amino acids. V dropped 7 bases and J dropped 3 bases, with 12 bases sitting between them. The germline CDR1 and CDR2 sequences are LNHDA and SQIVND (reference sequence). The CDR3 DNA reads TGTGCCAGTACACAGGGGGGGGACACCGGGGAGCTGTTTTTT. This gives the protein CASTQGGDTGELFF.

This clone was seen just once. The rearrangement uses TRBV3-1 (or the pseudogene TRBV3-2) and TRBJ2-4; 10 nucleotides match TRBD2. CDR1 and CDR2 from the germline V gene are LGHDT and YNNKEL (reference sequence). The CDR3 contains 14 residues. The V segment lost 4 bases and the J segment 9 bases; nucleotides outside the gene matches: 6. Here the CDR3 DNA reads TGTGCCAGCAGCCTGAGCGGGGGGGCAGGCATTCAGTACTTC. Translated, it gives CASSLSGGAGIQYF.

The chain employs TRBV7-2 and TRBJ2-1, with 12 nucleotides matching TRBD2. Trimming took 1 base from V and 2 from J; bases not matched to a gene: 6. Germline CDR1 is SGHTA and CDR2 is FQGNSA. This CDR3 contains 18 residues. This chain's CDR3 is CASSLVRGLAGPYNEQFF. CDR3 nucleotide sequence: TGTGCCAGCAGCTTAGTCCGGGGACTAGCGGGTCCCTACAATGAGCAGTTCTTC.

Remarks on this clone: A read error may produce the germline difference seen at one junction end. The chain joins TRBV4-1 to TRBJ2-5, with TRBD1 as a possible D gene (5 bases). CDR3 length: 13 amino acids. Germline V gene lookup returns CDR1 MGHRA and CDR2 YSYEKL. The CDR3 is CASGHRPQETQYF. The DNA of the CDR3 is TGCGCCAGCGGCCACAGGCCCCAAGAGACCCAGTACTTC.

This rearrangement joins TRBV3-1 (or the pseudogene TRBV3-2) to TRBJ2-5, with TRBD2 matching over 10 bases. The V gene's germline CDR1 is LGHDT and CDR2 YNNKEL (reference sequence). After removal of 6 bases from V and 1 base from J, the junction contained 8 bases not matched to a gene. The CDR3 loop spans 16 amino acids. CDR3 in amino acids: CASRRPSGSAQETQYF. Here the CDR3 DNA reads TGTGCCAGCAGGCGACCTAGCGGGAGTGCCCAAGAGACCCAGTACTTC.

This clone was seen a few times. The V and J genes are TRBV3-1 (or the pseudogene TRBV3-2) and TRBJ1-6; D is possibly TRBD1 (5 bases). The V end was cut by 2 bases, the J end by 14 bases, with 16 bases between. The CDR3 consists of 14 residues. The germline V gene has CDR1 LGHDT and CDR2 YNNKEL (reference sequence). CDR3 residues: CASSQWGRAFTLHF. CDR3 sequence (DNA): TGTGCCAGCAGCCAATGGGGCAGAGCTTTTACCCTCCACTTT.

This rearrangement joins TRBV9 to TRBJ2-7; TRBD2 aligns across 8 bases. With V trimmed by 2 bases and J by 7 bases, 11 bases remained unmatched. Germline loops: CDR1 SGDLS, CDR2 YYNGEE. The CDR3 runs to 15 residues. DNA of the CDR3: TGTGCCAGCAGCGTTTCCAGCGGGAGTCGGGGAGAGCAGTACTTC. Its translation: CASSVSSGSRGEQYF.

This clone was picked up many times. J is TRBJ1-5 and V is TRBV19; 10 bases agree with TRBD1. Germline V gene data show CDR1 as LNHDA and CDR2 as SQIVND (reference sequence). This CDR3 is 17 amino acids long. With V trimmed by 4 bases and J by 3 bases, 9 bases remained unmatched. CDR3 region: CASSRGTGVVVNQPQHF. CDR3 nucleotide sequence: TGTGCCAGTAGTAGGGGGACAGGGGTTGTTGTCAATCAGCCCCAGCATTTT.

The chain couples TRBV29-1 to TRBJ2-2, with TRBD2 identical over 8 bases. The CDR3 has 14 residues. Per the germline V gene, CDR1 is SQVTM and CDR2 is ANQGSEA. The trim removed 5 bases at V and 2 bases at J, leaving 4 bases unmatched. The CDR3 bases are TGCAGCGTTACTACTAGCGGTAACACCGGGGAGCTGTTTTTT. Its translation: CSVTTSGNTGELFF.

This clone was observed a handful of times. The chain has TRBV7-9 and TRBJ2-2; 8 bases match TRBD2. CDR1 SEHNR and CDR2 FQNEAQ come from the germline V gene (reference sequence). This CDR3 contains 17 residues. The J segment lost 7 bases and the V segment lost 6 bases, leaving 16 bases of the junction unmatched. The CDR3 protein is CASSITGGTSTVGELFF. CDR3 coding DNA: TGTGCCAGCAGTATAACGGGGGGGACTTCTACAGTCGGGGAGCTGTTTTTT. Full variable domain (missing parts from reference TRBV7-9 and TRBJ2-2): DTGVSQNPRHKITKRGQNVTFRCDPISEHNRLYWYRQTLGQGPEFLTYFQNEAQLEKSRLLSDRFSAERPKGSFSTLEIQRTEQGDSAMYLCASSITGGTSTVGELFFGEGSRLTVL.

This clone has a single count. The CDR3 protein is CASSERNTIYF. As DNA, the CDR3 is TGTGCCAGCAGTGAGAGAAACACCATATATTTT. The chain has TRBV6-2 or TRBV6-3 and TRBJ1-3; D unresolved. This CDR3 has 11 residues. Per the germline V gene, CDR1 is MNHEY and CDR2 is SVGEGT. Trimming removed 5 bases from V and 5 bases from J, with 4 bases in between.